The clone carrying this TCR beta chain was picked up many times. Its target is not known. This sample was included in a study of T cells after yellow fever vaccination. The study, taken as a whole, reports: It was a small share of clonotypes that appeared in both CD4 and CD8 compartments. Most clones from primary vaccination resurfaced after the booster (around 97% CD4, over 75% CD8).

CDR1 and CDR2 from the germline V gene are DFQATT and SNEGSKA (reference sequence). The CDR3 runs to 11 residues. V gave up 0 bases and J gave up 7 bases, with 6 bases separating them. 5'RACE template switching generated TCR cDNA, adding a universal primer site and UMIs. TCRdb re-analysed the 5' RACE reads in MiXCR, keeping a single row per CDR3 protein. The repertoire holds about 63,000 distinct CDR3 sequences, with 7.4% as singletons. The TCR was taken from a man in his thirties or forties who received the YFV17D yellow fever vaccine. This chain joins TRBV20-1 and TRBJ1-2, with D unresolved. Sequenced here: CD8+ T cells sorted from PBMCs, sampled 15 days after the yellow fever booster vaccination. The chain's CDR3 is CSARDEAGYTF. The CDR3 DNA is TGCAGTGCTAGAGATGAGGCTGGCTACACCTTC.